This TCR beta chain was sequenced for a study of shared clonotypes between healthy human individuals. Study in general: Each donor had three CD4 naive, three CD4 memory, two CD8 naive and one CD8 memory plate.

Study-wide findings and caveats: Clonotype sharing levels among donors were expected to vary with sequencing depth.

This clone was detected once. Its target is not known. TCRdb keeps only in-frame clones here, not all; method: immunoSEQ multiplex PCR. The sample includes 780,000 or so clones, just under 75% of them seen just once. The CDR3 has 15 residues. With 5 bases removed from V and 8 bases from J, the gap between germline ends came to 24 bases. Germline assignment: CDR1 SQVTM and CDR2 ANQGSEA. This receptor was obtained from a woman aged 30 to 39 in good health. What was sequenced was memory CD4+ T cells sorted from blood. Subset meaning: CD45RA-negative fraction. The rearrangement links TRBV29-1 to TRBJ1-2, with D possibly matching TRBD1 (5 bases). The CDR3 region is CSVWIPREAGNGYTF. DNA of the CDR3: TGCAGCGTTTGGATACCTCGGGAGGCAGGGAACGGCTACACCTTC.